Listed below are T cell receptor beta chains from one sample, sequenced in a study of brain T cells in children with intractable seizures. Sequencing was performed with immunoSEQ multiplex PCR; in TCRdb, only in-frame clones are kept and a portion is missing. The sample lists about 64,000 clones; roughly 95% were seen once. Sample: peripheral blood, taken at surgery. Receptor source: a boy younger than two with focal cortical dysplasia and intractable seizures. CDR3s include the opening cysteine and the closing phenylalanine or tryptophan. The D gene is left open where the match is weak. A clone size is listed for some rows: how often the clone was seen (once, few, many), or a class if it is expanded.

cdr3_aa cdr3_nt d_call j_call clone_size v_call
CASSSAWGLGGNTIYF TGCGCCAGCAGCTCGGCCTGGGGGTTGGGTGGAAACACCATATATTTT NA TRBJ1-3 NA TRBV4-3
CASSTGTEAFF TGCGCCAGCAGCACCGGTACTGAAGCTTTCTTT NA TRBJ1-1 NA TRBV5-1
CASSLNPLMRGSTDTQYF TGTGCCAGCAGCTTAAACCCCCTCATGCGGGGGAGCACAGATACGCAGTATTTT TRBD2 TRBJ2-3 NA TRBV7-6
CASSWTPGQGKPTEQFF TGCGCCAGCAGCTGGACCCCGGGACAGGGGAAGCCAACTGAGCAGTTCTTC TRBD1 TRBJ2-1 once TRBV5-1
CASRRNPGRPGRGSDTQYF TGTGCCAGCAGGCGCAACCCGGGGCGACCCGGGAGGGGTTCAGATACGCAGTATTTT TRBD2 TRBJ2-3 NA TRBV28
CATSDLLAGVGGGQFF TGTGCCACCAGTGATTTATTGGCGGGAGTGGGGGGGGGACAGTTCTTC TRBD2 TRBJ2-1 NA TRBV24-1
CASTPVRGSYYNSPLHF TGTGCCAGCACCCCTGTCCGGGGGTCCTATTATAATTCACCCCTCCACTTT NA TRBJ1-6 NA TRBV28
CSVASGTSGRAVDGELFF TGCAGCGTAGCTTCAGGGACTAGCGGGAGGGCCGTTGACGGGGAGCTGTTTTTT TRBD2 TRBJ2-2 once TRBV29-1
CASSPPAQLAGGAGELFF TGTGCCAGCTCACCACCGGCCCAACTAGCGGGGGGCGCCGGGGAGCTGTTTTTT TRBD2 TRBJ2-2 NA TRBV18
CASTRLAASTDTQYF TGTGCCAGCACCCGACTAGCGGCTAGCACAGATACGCAGTATTTT TRBD2 TRBJ2-3 NA TRBV6-5
CATSDLGQGGGQPQHF TGTGCCACCAGTGATTTGGGTCAGGGCGGAGGTCAGCCCCAGCATTTT NA TRBJ1-5 NA TRBV24-1
CASSLSLAGNEQFF TGTGCCAGCAGCTTATCTCTAGCGGGCAATGAGCAGTTCTTC TRBD2 TRBJ2-1 NA TRBV7-9
CASSLWGAGTDTQYF TGCGCCAGCAGCTTGTGGGGCGCCGGCACAGATACGCAGTATTTT NA TRBJ2-3 NA TRBV5-1
CASSLSRVGQDTQYF TGTGCCAGCAGCTTGTCCAGGGTGGGGCAAGATACGCAGTATTTT NA TRBJ2-3 NA TRBV5-4
CASSSTGTGAKNIQYF TGTGCCAGCAGCTCCACCGGGACAGGGGCCAAAAACATTCAGTACTTC TRBD1 TRBJ2-4 once TRBV11-2
CASSFLSNSGNTIYF TGTGCCAGCAGCTTTCTCTCAAACTCTGGAAACACCATATATTTT NA TRBJ1-3 NA TRBV7-2
CASSEYLVVGLAYEQYF TGTGCCAGCAGTGAATATCTAGTTGTGGGGCTCGCCTACGAGCAGTACTTC NA TRBJ2-7 NA TRBV2
CASSSGPYEQYF TGTGCCAGCAGTTCGGGACCCTACGAGCAGTACTTC NA TRBJ2-7 NA TRBV28
CASMRRSEQFF TGCGCCAGCATGCGGCGAAGTGAGCAGTTCTTC NA TRBJ2-1 NA TRBV10-1
CASSNRGPGAEAFF TGCGCCAGCAGTAACAGGGGGCCCGGGGCTGAAGCTTTCTTT TRBD1 TRBJ1-1 few TRBV10-1
CASSLSWTTNEKLFF TGTGCCAGCAGTTTATCCTGGACAACTAATGAAAAACTGTTTTTT NA TRBJ1-4 NA TRBV27
CASSDSGGTTGDEQFF TGTGCCAGCAGTGACTCGGGGGGGACTACCGGGGATGAGCAGTTCTTC TRBD2 TRBJ2-1 NA TRBV6-4
CASSPMSGAEETQYF TGTGCCAGCAGTCCAATGTCAGGGGCCGAAGAGACCCAGTACTTC NA TRBJ2-5 NA TRBV28
CASSYFTIEETQYF TGTGCCAGCAGTTACTTCACCATAGAGGAGACCCAGTACTTC NA TRBJ2-5 NA TRBV6-5
CASSMGLAGNEQYF TGTGCCAGTAGTATGGGACTAGCGGGGAACGAGCAGTACTTC TRBD2 TRBJ2-7 NA TRBV19
CASSLTPGTSVDYEQYF TGTGCCAGCAGCTTAACCCCCGGGACTAGCGTCGACTACGAGCAGTACTTC TRBD2 TRBJ2-7 NA TRBV7-2
CASSVAPRGAGTEAFF TGTGCCAGCAGCGTAGCCCCCCGGGGGGCGGGCACTGAAGCTTTCTTT NA TRBJ1-1 NA TRBV9
CASSPAAGGPDTQYF TGTGCCAGCAGCCCAGCAGCGGGGGGGCCAGATACGCAGTATTTT TRBD2 TRBJ2-3 NA TRBV5-4
CASSVSGVEAPLHF TGTGCCAGCAGCGTCTCGGGGGTGGAGGCACCCCTCCACTTT NA TRBJ1-6 NA TRBV3-1/TRBV3-2
CASSLVGSSPYEQYF TGTGCCAGCAGCTTGGTCGGGTCTAGTCCCTACGAGCAGTACTTC NA TRBJ2-7 NA TRBV5-5
CASSARVGYGYTF TGTGCCAGCAGCGCAAGGGTAGGCTATGGCTACACCTTC NA TRBJ1-2 NA TRBV9
CAITSTDTQYF TGTGCCATCACCTCGACAGATACGCAGTATTTT NA TRBJ2-3 NA TRBV10-3
CSASRPSGEQFF TGCAGTGCTAGTCGGCCCTCGGGTGAGCAGTTCTTC NA TRBJ2-1 NA TRBV20-1
CASSFFKSGTNEQYF TGTGCCAGCAGTTTCTTCAAAAGTGGGACTAACGAGCAGTACTTC TRBD2 TRBJ2-7 NA TRBV28
CASRVRAPYNEQFF TGTGCCAGCCGTGTCAGGGCTCCCTACAATGAGCAGTTCTTC NA TRBJ2-1 NA TRBV11-2
CASSLETASNQPQHF TGTGCCAGCAGCTTAGAAACAGCTAGCAATCAGCCCCAGCATTTT NA TRBJ1-5 NA TRBV7-8
CASSLLRDRVGGTEAFF TGTGCCAGCAGCTTACTCCGGGACAGGGTAGGAGGGACTGAAGCTTTCTTT TRBD1 TRBJ1-1 NA TRBV11-2
CASSVQRENNEQFF TGCGCCAGCAGCGTTCAGCGGGAGAACAATGAGCAGTTCTTC TRBD2 TRBJ2-1 NA TRBV5-1
CASKLLAGRETQYF TGTGCCAGCAAGCTACTAGCGGGAAGGGAGACCCAGTACTTC TRBD2 TRBJ2-5 NA TRBV27
CASSFRTGLNYGYTF TGTGCCAGCAGCTTCAGGACAGGTCTAAACTATGGCTACACCTTC TRBD1 TRBJ1-2 NA TRBV13
CASSLYRTDNTGELFF TGTGCCAGCAGCTTGTATCGGACAGATAACACCGGGGAGCTGTTTTTT NA TRBJ2-2 NA TRBV5-5
CASSRGTDSNQPQHF TGTGCCAGCAGCCGCGGGACCGATAGCAATCAGCCCCAGCATTTT NA TRBJ1-5 NA TRBV5-7
CASSSTDTQYF TGTGCCAGCAGTAGCACAGATACGCAGTATTTT NA TRBJ2-3 once TRBV2
CASSVGGGRSGETQYF TGTGCCAGCAGCGTAGGGGGCGGGCGGTCCGGAGAGACCCAGTACTTC NA TRBJ2-5 NA TRBV9
CASSLSGEGGEQFF TGTGCCAGCAGCTTATCGGGGGAGGGCGGCGAGCAGTTCTTC TRBD2 TRBJ2-1 NA TRBV7-2
CASSQDPGYVMGEQFF TGCGCCAGCAGCCAAGATCCCGGCTACGTCATGGGTGAGCAGTTCTTC NA TRBJ2-1 NA TRBV4-1
CAGRREGWTDTQYF TGTGCCGGCCGGCGGGAGGGCTGGACAGATACGCAGTATTTT TRBD2 TRBJ2-3 NA TRBV25-1
CASSYSGWNSPLHF TGTGCCAGCAGTTACTCTGGGTGGAATTCACCCCTCCACTTT NA TRBJ1-6 NA TRBV6-6
CASSPNHWDGNYNSPLHF TGTGCCAGCTCACCAAATCATTGGGACGGCAACTATAATTCACCCCTCCACTTT NA TRBJ1-6 NA TRBV18
CSVSGDYYGYTF TGCAGCGTTAGCGGAGACTACTATGGCTACACCTTC NA TRBJ1-2 few TRBV29-1